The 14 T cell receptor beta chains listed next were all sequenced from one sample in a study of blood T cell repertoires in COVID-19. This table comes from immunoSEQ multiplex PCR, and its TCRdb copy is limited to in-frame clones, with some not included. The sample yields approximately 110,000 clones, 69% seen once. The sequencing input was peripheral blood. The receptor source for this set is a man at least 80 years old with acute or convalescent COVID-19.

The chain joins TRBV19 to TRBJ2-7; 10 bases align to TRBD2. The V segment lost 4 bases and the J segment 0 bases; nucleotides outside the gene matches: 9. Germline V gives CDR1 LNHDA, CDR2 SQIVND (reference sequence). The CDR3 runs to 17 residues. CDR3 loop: CASSNLGSSGSSYEQYF. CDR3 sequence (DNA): TGTGCCAGTAGTAATCTGGGGTCTAGCGGGAGCTCCTACGAGCAGTACTTC.

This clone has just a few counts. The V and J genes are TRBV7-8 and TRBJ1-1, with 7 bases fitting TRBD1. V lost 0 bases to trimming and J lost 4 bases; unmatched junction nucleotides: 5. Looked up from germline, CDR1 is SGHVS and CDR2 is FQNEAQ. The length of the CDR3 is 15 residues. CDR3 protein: CASSLAGQVITEAFF. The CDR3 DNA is TGTGCCAGCAGCTTAGCAGGACAGGTAATCACTGAAGCTTTCTTT.

DNA of the CDR3: TGTGCCAGCTCCGAACAACTGGGACTAGGCCCTCAAGAGACCCAGTACTTC. It specifies CASSEQLGLGPQETQYF. The chain carries TRBV18 and TRBJ2-5; the match to TRBD2 covers 8 bases. The CDR3 extends over 17 amino acids. Germline values: CDR1 KGHSH, CDR2 LQKENI. V lost 6 bases to trimming and J lost 2 bases; unmatched junction nucleotides: 14. Full variable domain (outside the CDR3, taken from reference TRBV18 and TRBJ2-5): NAGVMQNPRHLVRRRGQEARLRCSPMKGHSHVYWYRQLPEEGLKFMVYLQKENIIDESGMPKERFSAEFPKEGPSILRIQQVVRGDSAAYFCASSEQLGLGPQETQYFGPGTRLLVL.

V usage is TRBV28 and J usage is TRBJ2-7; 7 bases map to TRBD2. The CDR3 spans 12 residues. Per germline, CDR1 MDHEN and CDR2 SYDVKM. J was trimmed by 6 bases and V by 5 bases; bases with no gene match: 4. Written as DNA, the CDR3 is TGTGCCAGCAGTCGCAGGGAGGGCGAGCAGTACTTC. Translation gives CASSRREGEQYF. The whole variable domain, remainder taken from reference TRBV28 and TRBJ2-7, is DVKVTQSSRYLVKRTGEKVFLECVQDMDHENMFWYRQDPGLGLRLIYFSYDVKMKEKGDIPEGYSVSREKKERFSLILESASTNQTSMYLCASSRREGEQYFGPGTRLTVT.

Here the CDR3 reads CASSSDWLRGYTF. Here the CDR3 DNA reads TGTGCCAGCAGTTCCGACTGGCTCCGCGGCTACACCTTC. This chain links TRBV28 with TRBJ1-2; the D is unclear. Trimming shortened V by 4 bases and J by 8 bases, and 14 bases separated the two germline ends. There are 13 residues in the CDR3. Per the germline V gene, CDR1 is MDHEN and CDR2 is SYDVKM.

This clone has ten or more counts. CDR3 protein: CATSDSRGGLQGLFGTQYF. CDR3 nucleotides: TGTGCCACCAGTGATAGTAGGGGAGGGTTACAGGGTCTTTTCGGGACCCAGTACTTC. The chain employs TRBV24-1 and TRBJ2-5; maybe TRBD2 (7 bases). This CDR3 is 19 amino acids long. V lost 3 bases to trimming and J lost 7 bases, with 29 bases between them. Germline CDR1 and CDR2: KGHDR and SFDVKD.

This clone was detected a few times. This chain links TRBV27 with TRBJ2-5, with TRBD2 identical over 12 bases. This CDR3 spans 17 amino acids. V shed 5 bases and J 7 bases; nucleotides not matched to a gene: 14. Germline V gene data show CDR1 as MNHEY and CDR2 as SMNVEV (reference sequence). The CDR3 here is CASSHTLAGGVIGTQYF. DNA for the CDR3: TGTGCCAGCAGTCACACTCTAGCGGGAGGGGTTATTGGGACCCAGTACTTC.

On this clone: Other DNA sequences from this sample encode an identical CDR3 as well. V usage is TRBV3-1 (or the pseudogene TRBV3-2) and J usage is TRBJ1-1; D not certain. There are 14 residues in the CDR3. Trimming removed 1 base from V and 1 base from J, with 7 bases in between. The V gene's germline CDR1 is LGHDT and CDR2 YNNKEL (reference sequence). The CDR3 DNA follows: TGTGCCAGCAGCCAAGTCCGGGGGAACACTGAAGCTTTCTTT. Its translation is CASSQVRGNTEAFF.

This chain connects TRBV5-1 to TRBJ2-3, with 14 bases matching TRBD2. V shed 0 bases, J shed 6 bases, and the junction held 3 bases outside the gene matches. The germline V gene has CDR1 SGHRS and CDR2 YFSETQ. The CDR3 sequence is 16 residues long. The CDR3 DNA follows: TGCGCCAGCAGCTTGGTGGGACTAGCGGGAGAGGATACGCAGTATTTT. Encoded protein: CASSLVGLAGEDTQYF.

CDR3 sequence: CASSLYSGSPGEQYF. Here the CDR3 DNA reads TGTGCCAGCAGCTTATATAGCGGGAGCCCTGGCGAGCAGTACTTC. The chain joins TRBV7-8 to TRBJ2-7; 9 nucleotides align to TRBD2. Germline V gene lookup returns CDR1 SGHVS and CDR2 FQNEAQ. CDR3 size: 15 residues. The ends lost 2 bases at V and 6 bases at J; junction bases unmatched: 8.

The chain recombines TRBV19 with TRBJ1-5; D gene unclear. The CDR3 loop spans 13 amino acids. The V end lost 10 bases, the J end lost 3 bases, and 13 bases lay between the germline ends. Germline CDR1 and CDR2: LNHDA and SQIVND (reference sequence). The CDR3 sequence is CATTVPPNQPQHF. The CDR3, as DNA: TGTGCCACCACGGTTCCCCCCAATCAGCCCCAGCATTTT. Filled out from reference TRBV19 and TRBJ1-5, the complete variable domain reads DGGITQSPKYLFRKEGQNVTLSCEQNLNHDAMYWYRQDPGQGLRLIYYSQIVNDFQKGDIAEGYSVSREKKESFPLTVTSAQKNPTAFYLCATTVPPNQPQHFGDGTRLSIL.

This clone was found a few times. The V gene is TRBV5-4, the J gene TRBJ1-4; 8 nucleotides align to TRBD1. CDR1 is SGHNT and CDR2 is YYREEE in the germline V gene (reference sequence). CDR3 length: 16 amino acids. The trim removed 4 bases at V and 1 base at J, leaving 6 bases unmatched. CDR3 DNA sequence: TGTGCCAGCAGCAAAACAGGGGGGGAAACTAATGAAAAACTGTTTTTT. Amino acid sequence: CASSKTGGETNEKLFF. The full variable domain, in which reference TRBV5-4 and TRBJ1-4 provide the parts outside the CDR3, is ETGVTQSPTHLIKTRGQQVTLRCSSQSGHNTVSWYQQALGQGPQFIFQYYREEENGRGNFPPRFSGLQFPNYSSELNVNALELDDSALYLCASSKTGGETNEKLFFGSGTQLSVL.

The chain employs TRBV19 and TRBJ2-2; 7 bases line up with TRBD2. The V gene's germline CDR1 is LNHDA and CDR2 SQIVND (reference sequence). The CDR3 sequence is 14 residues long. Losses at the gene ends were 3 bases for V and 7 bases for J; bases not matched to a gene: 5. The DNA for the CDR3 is TGTGCCAGTAGTATCGGGCTAGCGGTCGGGGAGCTGTTTTTT. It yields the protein CASSIGLAVGELFF.

The CDR3 loop is CASSDGQGRDEQYF. CDR3 DNA: TGTGCCAGCAGTGATGGACAGGGTCGGGACGAGCAGTACTTC. The chain employs TRBV2 and TRBJ2-7; 8 nucleotides agree with TRBD1. The CDR3 is 14 amino acids. Germline V lookup: CDR1 SNHLY, CDR2 FYNNEI. Trimming cost V 3 bases and J 5 bases; bases outside gene matches: 6. Together with reference TRBV2 and TRBJ2-7, the CDR3 gives the full variable domain: EPEVTQTPSHQVTQMGQEVILRCVPISNHLYFYWYRQILGQKVEFLVSFYNNEISEKSEIFDDQFSVERPDGSNFTLKIRSTKLEDSAMYFCASSDGQGRDEQYFGPGTRLTVT.